The T cell receptor beta chain under discussion was sequenced for a study of blood T cell repertoires in COVID-19. Overall study context: Samples of COVID-19 (acute and convalescent) were obtained from the United States, Italy and Spain.

The V and J ends lost 5 bases and 3 bases respectively, with 16 bases between them. Germline V gene sequence: CDR1 SEHNR, CDR2 FQNEAQ (reference sequence). The CDR3 consists of 15 residues. Methods used by the authors: Cell counts per sample came from amplifying reference gene primers. Sequencing used immunoSEQ multiplex PCR; TCRdb keeps in-frame clones, though not all of them. The DNA gave D and trimming, while V, J and clone size come from that table. The top ten clones hold roughly an eighth of a sample with 35,000 to 50,000 clones, approximately 81% of them seen once. Specimen: peripheral blood. The receptor comes from a human donor in a cohort sampled during active COVID-19. The chain recombines TRBV7-9 with TRBJ1-1; D might be TRBD1 (5 bases). DNA of the CDR3: TGTGCCAGCAGCCATGTTCTGGGGGGGTACACTGAAGCTTTCTTT. Amino acid sequence: CASSHVLGGYTEAFF.